This is a list of T cell receptor beta chains from one sample in a study of blood T cell repertoires in COVID-19. TCRdb's copy holds only in-frame clones and misses some; the assay was immunoSEQ multiplex PCR. The repertoire has 30,000 to 35,000 clones, 83% of them found once; the top ten carry roughly 3.5%. Sequenced input: peripheral blood. Receptors were obtained from a man aged 45-60 years with acute or convalescent COVID-19. Both conserved end residues are part of each CDR3. The D gene is left open where the match is weak. Clone size is not always given. Where it is, it says once, few, many or a class for expanded clones.

-	-	TRBV6-5	TRBJ2-3	TGTGCCAGCAACCACTTGGATACGCAGTATTTT	CASNHLDTQYF
TRBD1	-	TRBV13	TRBJ1-1	TGTGCCAGCAGTCTGGGACAGGTCGCCGAAGCTTTCTTT	CASSLGQVAEAFF
-	-	TRBV10-3	TRBJ2-2	TGTGCCATCAGTGGTCCGACAGGTTCGACCGGGGAGCTGTTTTTT	CAISGPTGSTGELFF
-	medium-sized	TRBV27	TRBJ2-7	TGTGCCAGCAGTCCCGAGGAGGGTATAGCTCTCTACGAGCAGTACTTC	CASSPEEGIALYEQYF
TRBD2	-	TRBV9	TRBJ2-5	TGTGCCAGCAGCCCCCGTGGACTAGCGGGAGGTCAGACCCAGTACTTC	CASSPRGLAGGQTQYF
TRBD2	few	TRBV9	TRBJ2-7	TGTGCCAGCACGAAGGGACTAGCCACCTACGAGCAGTACTTC	CASTKGLATYEQYF
-	-	TRBV9	TRBJ2-1	TGTGCCAGCAGCGTACAGGGGACCGTGTACAATGAGCAGTTCTTC	CASSVQGTVYNEQFF
-	-	TRBV12-3/TRBV12-4	TRBJ2-2	TGTGCCAGCCGCCCGACTTCCGGGGAGCTGTTTTTT	CASRPTSGELFF
-	-	TRBV19	TRBJ1-1	TGTGCCAGTAGTATAGATCCGGCCAGGAAGAACACTGAAGCTTTCTTT	CASSIDPARKNTEAFF
TRBD1	-	TRBV7-3	TRBJ1-2	TGTGCCAGCAGTTTTCGTGGACAGGGGTTTAACTATGGCTACACCTTC	CASSFRGQGFNYGYTF
-	few	TRBV2	TRBJ1-4	TGTGCCAGCAGCCCGTATCGGGGAACTAATGAAAAACTGTTTTTT	CASSPYRGTNEKLFF
TRBD2	-	TRBV10-3	TRBJ2-7	TGTGCCATCAGTGACCCTGGACTAGACGGTCGCTACGAGCAGTACTTC	CAISDPGLDGRYEQYF
-	-	TRBV28	TRBJ1-4	TGTGCCAGCGGGTCCACAGGTTCAACTAATGAAAAACTGTTTTTT	CASGSTGSTNEKLFF
TRBD1	-	TRBV2	TRBJ1-5	TGTGCCAGCAGTGAAGAGGACAGGGTTTCGGTTCATCAGCCCCAGCATTTT	CASSEEDRVSVHQPQHF
TRBD1	-	TRBV19	TRBJ2-7	TGTGCCAGTGGCCAGGGGGCGATCCACGAGCAGTACTTC	CASGQGAIHEQYF
TRBD1	-	TRBV27	TRBJ2-7	TGTGCCAGCAGGAAGGGGGCTTACGAGCAGTACTTC	CASRKGAYEQYF
-	-	TRBV12-3/TRBV12-4	TRBJ2-1	TGTGCCAGCAGTTTAGAGAGCCTCAATGAGCAGTTCTTC	CASSLESLNEQFF
TRBD2	-	TRBV7-8	TRBJ2-5	TGTGCCAGCAGCGCCGGACTAGCGGCCAACCAAGAGACCCAGTACTTC	CASSAGLAANQETQYF
TRBD1	-	TRBV28	TRBJ1-4	TGTGCCAGCAGTGGGACAGCTAATGTTTGGGAAAAACTGTTTTTT	CASSGTANVWEKLFF
TRBD1	once	TRBV7-6	TRBJ1-5	TGTGCCAGCAGCTTCTCTGCGGACAGGGCCCTCAATCAGCCCCAGCATTTT	CASSFSADRALNQPQHF
-	-	TRBV19	TRBJ1-5	TGTGCCAGTAGTATGGGACTGAGAAATAGCAATCAGCCCCAGCATTTT	CASSMGLRNSNQPQHF